A selection of T cell receptor beta chains follows, all from one sample in a study of CD8 T cells in Susac syndrome. MiXCR, run by TCRdb on the immunoSEQ multiplex PCR reads, gives a single entry per CDR3 protein. Of about 120,000 distinct CDR3 sequences listed, around 92% are singletons. Material for sequencing was CD8+ T cells from PBMCs. The receptors come from a human donor in good health. The CDR3 runs from the conserved cysteine through the conserved F or W. Each record gives: CDR3 protein, CDR3 DNA, V gene, J gene, D gene, CDR3 length, clone size. The D gene is left open where the match is weak. For some rows the clone size is stated as once, few or many, or as a class when expanded; others skip it.

CDR3: CASSQMREKLFF
DNA: TGTGCCAGCAGCCAAATGAGAGAAAAACTGTTTTTT
V: TRBV3-1
J: TRBJ1-4
D: NA
length: 12
size: NA

CDR3: CASSYSAAMNTEAFF
DNA: TGTGCCAGCAGTTACTCCGCGGCTATGAACACTGAAGCTTTCTTT
V: TRBV6-6
J: TRBJ1-1
D: NA
length: 15
size: NA

CDR3: CSATGGHGNTEAFF
DNA: TGCAGTGCAACCGGGGGGCACGGGAACACTGAAGCTTTCTTT
V: TRBV20-1
J: TRBJ1-1
D: NA
length: 14
size: NA

CDR3: CSARDLGRGEEKLFF
DNA: TGCAGTGCTAGAGATTTGGGCAGGGGCGAAGAAAAACTGTTTTTT
V: TRBV20-1
J: TRBJ1-4
D: NA
length: 15
size: NA

CDR3: CASSFLSGEQYF
DNA: TGTGCCAGCAGCTTCTTAAGCGGCGAGCAGTACTTC
V: TRBV11-2
J: TRBJ2-7
D: NA
length: 12
size: once

CDR3: CASSRLLGDTQYF
DNA: TGTGCCAGCAGCCGCCTCCTAGGAGATACGCAGTATTTT
V: TRBV7-9
J: TRBJ2-3
D: NA
length: 13
size: NA

CDR3: CASGLGPTGELFF
DNA: TGTGCCAGCGGACTCGGTCCCACCGGGGAGCTGTTTTTT
V: TRBV2
J: TRBJ2-2
D: NA
length: 13
size: NA

CDR3: CSAHGTDSNQPQHF
DNA: TGCAGTGCCCACGGGACGGATAGCAATCAGCCCCAGCATTTT
V: TRBV20-1
J: TRBJ1-5
D: NA
length: 14
size: NA

CDR3: CASIKTGTEQYGYTF
DNA: TGTGCCAGTATTAAAACCGGGACGGAGCAGTATGGCTACACCTTC
V: TRBV19
J: TRBJ1-2
D: NA
length: 15
size: once

CDR3: CSARDRDGLAKNIQYF
DNA: TGCAGTGCTAGAGATCGAGACGGACTAGCCAAAAACATTCAGTACTTC
V: TRBV20-1
J: TRBJ2-4
D: NA
length: 16
size: NA

CDR3: CASSPSKGELFF
DNA: TGTGCCAGCAGCCCTAGTAAAGGGGAGCTGTTTTTT
V: TRBV7-3
J: TRBJ2-2
D: NA
length: 12
size: NA

CDR3: CASSLERGRGSETQYF
DNA: TGTGCCAGCAGCTTGGAGAGGGGCAGGGGATCCGAGACCCAGTACTTC
V: TRBV5-4
J: TRBJ2-5
D: NA
length: 16
size: NA

CDR3: CATRQGSDTQYF
DNA: TGTGCCACCCGACAGGGGTCAGATACGCAGTATTTT
V: TRBV10-3
J: TRBJ2-3
D: TRBD1
length: 12
size: NA

CDR3: CSARRAGRSSYNEQFF
DNA: TGCAGTGCTAGGAGGGCGGGGCGAAGCTCCTACAATGAGCAGTTCTTC
V: TRBV20-1
J: TRBJ2-1
D: NA
length: 16
size: NA

CDR3: CSVEVWDRGRAKNIQYF
DNA: TGCAGCGTTGAAGTTTGGGACAGGGGGCGAGCCAAAAACATTCAGTACTTC
V: TRBV29-1
J: TRBJ2-4
D: TRBD1
length: 17
size: NA

CDR3: CASSPGPTGELFF
DNA: TGTGCCAGCAGCCCGGGCCCCACCGGGGAGCTGTTTTTT
V: TRBV7-6
J: TRBJ2-2
D: NA
length: 13
size: NA

CDR3: CASSLDTSGRTDTQYF
DNA: TGTGCCAGCAGCTTAGATACTAGCGGTCGCACAGATACGCAGTATTTT
V: TRBV7-9
J: TRBJ2-3
D: TRBD2
length: 16
size: once

CDR3: CASSTGLAGRYEQYF
DNA: TGTGCCAGCAGTACGGGACTAGCGGGAAGATACGAGCAGTACTTC
V: TRBV6-2/TRBV6-3
J: TRBJ2-7
D: TRBD2
length: 15
size: few

CDR3: CSVGGASGLIEQYF
DNA: TGCAGCGTTGGGGGGGCTAGCGGCCTCATCGAGCAGTACTTC
V: TRBV29-1
J: TRBJ2-7
D: NA
length: 14
size: few

CDR3: CASRPNPAPVERRQPQHF
DNA: TGTGCCAGCAGACCTAATCCGGCCCCTGTGGAGCGGCGTCAGCCCCAGCATTTT
V: TRBV6-1
J: TRBJ1-5
D: NA
length: 18
size: few

CDR3: CASSEAGGPYNEQFF
DNA: TGTGCCAGCAGTGAAGCGGGGGGCCCCTACAATGAGCAGTTCTTC
V: TRBV2
J: TRBJ2-1
D: NA
length: 15
size: NA

CDR3: CASSSTGGKPQHF
DNA: TGTGCCAGCAGCTCCACAGGGGGTAAGCCCCAGCATTTT
V: TRBV7-3
J: TRBJ1-5
D: TRBD1
length: 13
size: NA

CDR3: CASRQTSGDTGELFF
DNA: TGTGCCAGCAGGCAAACTAGCGGCGACACCGGGGAGCTGTTTTTT
V: TRBV3-1
J: TRBJ2-2
D: TRBD2
length: 15
size: NA

CDR3: CASRGQGLTGNTIYF
DNA: TGTGCCAGCAGAGGACAGGGGTTAACTGGAAACACCATATATTTT
V: TRBV27
J: TRBJ1-3
D: TRBD1
length: 15
size: NA

CDR3: CATSSDRGLWDGANVLTF
DNA: TGTGCCACCAGCAGCGACAGGGGGCTTTGGGATGGGGCCAACGTCCTGACTTTC
V: TRBV15
J: TRBJ2-6
D: TRBD1
length: 18
size: NA

CDR3: CASSLGTGKNIQYF
DNA: TGCGCCAGCAGCCTGGGGACAGGGAAAAACATTCAGTACTTC
V: TRBV5-1
J: TRBJ2-4
D: TRBD1
length: 14
size: NA

CDR3: CASSVARTPYEQYF
DNA: TGTGCCAGCAGCGTAGCCCGGACCCCCTACGAGCAGTACTTC
V: TRBV9
J: TRBJ2-7
D: NA
length: 14
size: NA

CDR3: CASSSGGPPYEQYF
DNA: TGTGCCAGCAGTTCGGGGGGCCCCCCCTACGAGCAGTACTTC
V: TRBV27
J: TRBJ2-7
D: NA
length: 14
size: NA

CDR3: CASRSPGTGREQFF
DNA: TGTGCCAGCCGTTCCCCAGGCACGGGACGTGAGCAGTTCTTC
V: TRBV6-2/TRBV6-3
J: TRBJ2-1
D: NA
length: 14
size: NA

CDR3: CASSASRGGGADTQYF
DNA: TGTGCCAGCAGTGCCTCCAGGGGTGGAGGTGCAGATACGCAGTATTTT
V: TRBV25-1
J: TRBJ2-3
D: NA
length: 16
size: NA

CDR3: CASSFSRPGELFF
DNA: TGTGCCAGCAGTTTTAGCCGGCCCGGGGAGCTGTTTTTT
V: TRBV28
J: TRBJ2-2
D: NA
length: 13
size: NA

CDR3: CAWSLGGLYEQYF
DNA: TGTGCCTGGAGTCTGGGAGGTCTCTACGAGCAGTACTTC
V: TRBV30
J: TRBJ2-7
D: NA
length: 13
size: few

CDR3: CASSPRGVNTEAFF
DNA: TGTGCCAGCAGTCCGAGGGGGGTGAACACTGAAGCTTTCTTT
V: TRBV2
J: TRBJ1-1
D: NA
length: 14
size: few

CDR3: CASSLVPSVPNQPQHF
DNA: TGTGCCAGCAGCTTAGTCCCTTCTGTTCCGAATCAGCCCCAGCATTTT
V: TRBV7-9
J: TRBJ1-5
D: NA
length: 16
size: NA

CDR3: CASTLSGGMNTEAFF
DNA: TGTGCCAGCACCCTGTCAGGGGGAATGAACACTGAAGCTTTCTTT
V: TRBV11-2
J: TRBJ1-1
D: TRBD1
length: 15
size: NA

CDR3: CASSLSNPIDEQYF
DNA: TGTGCCAGCAGCTTATCGAACCCCATCGACGAGCAGTACTTC
V: TRBV7-2
J: TRBJ2-7
D: NA
length: 14
size: NA

CDR3: CASSSTRDWGKGYTF
DNA: TGTGCCAGCAGCTCGACCCGAGACTGGGGGAAGGGCTACACCTTC
V: TRBV7-9
J: TRBJ1-2
D: NA
length: 15
size: NA

CDR3: CASSPGHSYEQYF
DNA: TGTGCCAGCAGCCCCGGGCACTCCTACGAGCAGTACTTC
V: TRBV6-5
J: TRBJ2-7
D: NA
length: 13
size: few

CDR3: CASGQANQPQHF
DNA: TGTGCCAGCGGGCAGGCTAATCAGCCCCAGCATTTT
V: TRBV6-2/TRBV6-3
J: TRBJ1-5
D: NA
length: 12
size: NA